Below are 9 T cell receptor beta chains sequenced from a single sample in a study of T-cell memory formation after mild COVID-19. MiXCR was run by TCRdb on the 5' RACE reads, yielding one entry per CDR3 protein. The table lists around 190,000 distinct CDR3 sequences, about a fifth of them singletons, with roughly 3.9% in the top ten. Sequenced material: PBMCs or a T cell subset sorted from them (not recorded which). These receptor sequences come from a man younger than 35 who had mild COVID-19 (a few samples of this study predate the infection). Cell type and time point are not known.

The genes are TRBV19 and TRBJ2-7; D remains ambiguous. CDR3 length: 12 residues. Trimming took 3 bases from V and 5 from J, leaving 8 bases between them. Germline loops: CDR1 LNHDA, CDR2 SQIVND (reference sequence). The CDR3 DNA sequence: TGTGCCAGTAGTATTGTAGGAGACGAGCAGTACTTC. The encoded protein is CASSIVGDEQYF. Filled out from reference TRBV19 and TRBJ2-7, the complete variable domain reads DGGITQSPKYLFRKEGQNVTLSCEQNLNHDAMYWYRQDPGQGLRLIYYSQIVNDFQKGDIAEGYSVSREKKESFPLTVTSAQKNPTAFYLCASSIVGDEQYFGPGTRLTVT.

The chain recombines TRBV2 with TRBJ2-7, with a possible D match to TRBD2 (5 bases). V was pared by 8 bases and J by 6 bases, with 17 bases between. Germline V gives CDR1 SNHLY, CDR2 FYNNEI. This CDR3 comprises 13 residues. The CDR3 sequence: CASSIQLDLEQYV. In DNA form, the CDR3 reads TGTGCCAGCTCGATTCAACTAGATCTCGAGCAGTACGTC.

The CDR3 nucleotides read TGCAGTGCTAGGAAAGCCGGGGGGGCTTGGGAGACCCAGTACTTC. It codes for CSARKAGGAWETQYF. This rearrangement joins TRBV20-1 to TRBJ2-5; 8 bases are shared with TRBD2. The CDR3 is 15 amino acids. Germline assignment: CDR1 DFQATT and CDR2 SNEGSKA (reference sequence). The V segment lost 3 bases and the J segment 5 bases; nucleotides outside the gene matches: 11.

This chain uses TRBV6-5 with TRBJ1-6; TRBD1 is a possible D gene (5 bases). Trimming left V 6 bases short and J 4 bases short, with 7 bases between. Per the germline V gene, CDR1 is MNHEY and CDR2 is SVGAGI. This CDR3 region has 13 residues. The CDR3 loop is CASRWGYNSPLHF. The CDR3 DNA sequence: TGTGCCAGCAGGTGGGGGTATAATTCACCCCTCCACTTT.

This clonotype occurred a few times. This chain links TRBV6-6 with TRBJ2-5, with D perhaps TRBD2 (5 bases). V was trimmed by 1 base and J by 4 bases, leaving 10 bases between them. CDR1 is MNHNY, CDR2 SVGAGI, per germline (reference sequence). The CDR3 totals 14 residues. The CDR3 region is CASSYWLAAETQYF. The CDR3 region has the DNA TGTGCCAGCAGTTACTGGCTAGCCGCAGAGACCCAGTACTTC.

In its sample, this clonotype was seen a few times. In nucleotides, the CDR3 is TGTGCCAGCAGCCCCCGGCCGGGACAGAGGTACCAAGAGACCCAGTACTTC. Translated: CASSPRPGQRYQETQYF. The chain couples TRBV7-9 to TRBJ2-5; 7 bases are a match to TRBD1. V gave up 5 bases and J gave up 0 bases; unmatched junction bases: 12. This CDR3 contains 17 residues. In germline, CDR1 is SEHNR, CDR2 FQNEAQ (reference sequence).

CDR3 residues: CASSRGETGELFF. In DNA form, the CDR3 reads TGCGCCAGCAGCAGGGGAGAGACCGGGGAGCTGTTTTTT. This chain links TRBV5-1 with TRBJ2-2; either TRBD1 or TRBD2 may supply D (5 bases each). The length of the CDR3 is 13 residues. Deletions cut 4 bases from V and 5 bases from J, with 9 bases between. From germline, CDR1 is SGHRS and CDR2 YFSETQ.

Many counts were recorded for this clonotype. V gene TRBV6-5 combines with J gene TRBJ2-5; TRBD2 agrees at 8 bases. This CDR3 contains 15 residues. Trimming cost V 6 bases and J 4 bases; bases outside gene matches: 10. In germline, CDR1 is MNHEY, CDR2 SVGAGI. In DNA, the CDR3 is TGTGCCAGCAGGCCTAGACTAGCGTTTGGAGAGACCCAGTACTTC. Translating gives CASRPRLAFGETQYF.

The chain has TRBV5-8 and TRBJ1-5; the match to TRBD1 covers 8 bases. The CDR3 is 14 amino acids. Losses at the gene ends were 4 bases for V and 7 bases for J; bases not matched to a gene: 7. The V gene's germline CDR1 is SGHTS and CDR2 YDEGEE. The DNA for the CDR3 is TGTGCCAGCAGCATCGGACAGGGAGGGCAGCCCCAGCATTTT. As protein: CASSIGQGGQPQHF.